The sequence of this TCR beta chain was determined in a study of coeliac disease. Study context: Coeliac patients had newly diagnosed active disease, refractory type I disease, or gluten-free diet control.

Produced via immunoSEQ multiplex PCR; TCRdb's table is partial and in-frame only. This sample has about 6,500 clones; around 62% occur once, and the top ten carry roughly a fifth. Concerning this clone itself: No antigen is known for it.

Germline loops: CDR1 GTSNPN, CDR2 SVGIG (reference sequence). The CDR3 runs 15 residues. The V and J ends lost 8 bases and 7 bases respectively, with 21 bases between them. Regarding the study as a whole: In active celiac disease, intraepithelial and lamina propria TRB and TRG repertoires were less clonal than controls.

The sequencing sample was made of lymphocytes from the gut lamina propria. This chain uses TRBV30 with TRBJ1-6; possibly TRBD1 for D (5 bases). The source is a man aged 55 to 70 with celiac disease on a gluten-free diet. CDR3 nucleotides: TGTGCCGGGAACGTTGCAGGGAGGACCAATTCACCCCTCCACTTT. Translating it yields CAGNVAGRTNSPLHF.